The 10 T cell receptor beta chains below all came from one sample that was sequenced in a study of T cell responses to AZD1222 COVID-19 vaccine. Using immunoSEQ multiplex PCR, the repertoire was profiled, and TCRdb retains in-frame clones only, with some absent. The table shows approximately 120,000 clones, with 85% to 95% occurring only once. Sequenced here: peripheral blood, sampled on day 0 of AZD1222 vaccination. The source of these receptors is an adult in good health.

The chain joins TRBV27 to TRBJ2-1, with TRBD2 matching 8 bases. After removal of 1 base from V and 0 bases from J, the junction contained 2 bases not matched to a gene. The CDR3 is 16 amino acids. Per the germline V gene, CDR1 is MNHEY and CDR2 is SMNVEV (reference sequence). CDR3 sequence reads: CASSLFAGGSYNEQFF. In nucleotides, the CDR3 is TGTGCCAGCAGTTTATTCGCGGGGGGCTCCTACAATGAGCAGTTCTTC.

This chain connects TRBV9 to TRBJ1-5; 7 bases align to TRBD1. Per germline, CDR1 SGDLS and CDR2 YYNGEE. This CDR3 is built from 14 residues. The J segment lost 5 bases and the V segment lost 4 bases, leaving 6 bases of the junction unmatched. The CDR3 loop reads CASSPTTGDQPQHF. The CDR3 DNA reads TGTGCCAGCAGCCCAACCACAGGGGATCAGCCCCAGCATTTT.

This chain connects TRBV7-9 to TRBJ2-1; unclear D gene. The germline V and J ends were trimmed by 3 bases and 11 bases, with 14 bases remaining between them. From germline, CDR1 is SEHNR and CDR2 FQNEAQ (reference sequence). CDR3 size: 13 residues. This CDR3 reads CASSFESPLQQFF. In DNA form, the CDR3 reads TGTGCCAGCAGCTTCGAATCCCCCTTGCAGCAGTTCTTC.

A single count supports this clone. The genes are TRBV6-2 or TRBV6-3 and TRBJ1-2; 8 positions agree with TRBD1. This CDR3 is built from 14 residues. CDR1 is MNHEY, CDR2 SVGEGT, per germline. Trimming cost V 7 bases and J 4 bases; bases outside gene matches: 8. The chain's CDR3 is CASTPRGRFYGYTF. The CDR3 nucleotides are TGTGCCAGCACCCCCAGGGGGCGATTCTATGGCTACACCTTC.

The rearrangement links TRBV29-1 to TRBJ1-1; maybe TRBD1 (6 bases). This CDR3 comprises 12 residues. V lost 4 bases to trimming and J lost 5 bases, with 11 bases between them. In germline, CDR1 is SQVTM, CDR2 ANQGSEA. CDR3 DNA sequence: TGCAGCGTTGTGCGAGGGGGGACTGAAGCTTTCTTT. Protein sequence: CSVVRGGTEAFF.

The rearrangement links TRBV19 to TRBJ1-5; D is perhaps TRBD1 (5 bases). The CDR3 loop spans 12 amino acids. The ends were cut back, 3 bases at V and 7 bases at J, with 7 bases in the middle. The V gene's germline CDR1 is LNHDA and CDR2 SQIVND (reference sequence). The CDR3 sequence is CASSIGDQPQHF. The DNA of the CDR3 is TGTGCCAGTAGTATTGGGGACCAGCCCCAGCATTTT.

This chain joins TRBV7-8 and TRBJ1-6; no clear D gene. CDR1 and CDR2 from the germline V gene are SGHVS and FQNEAQ. The CDR3 runs to 17 residues. With 5 bases removed from V and 5 bases from J, the gap between germline ends came to 19 bases. The CDR3 nucleotides are TGTGCCAGCAGCAGAGGCGGGTCCTCCCTAAATAATTCACCCCTCCACTTT. It is translated as CASSRGGSSLNNSPLHF. Full variable domain (missing parts from reference TRBV7-8 and TRBJ1-6): GAGVSQSPRYKVAKRGQDVALRCDPISGHVSLFWYQQALGQGPEFLTYFQNEAQLDKSGLPSDRFFAERPEGSVSTLKIQRTQQEDSAVYLCASSRGGSSLNNSPLHFGNGTRLTVT.

This clone turned up a few times. J is TRBJ1-6 and V is TRBV7-8, with a weak D call TRBD1 (6 bases). Germline CDR1 is SGHVS and CDR2 is FQNEAQ. V lost 6 bases to trimming and J lost 0 bases, with 15 bases between them. CDR3 size: 17 residues. This chain's CDR3 is CASRVTGRSSYNSPLHF. CDR3 nucleotide sequence: TGTGCCAGCAGGGTGACAGGCCGCAGCTCCTATAATTCACCCCTCCACTTT.

The CDR3 nucleotides are TGTGCCAGCAGTTACTCGATAGGAGGTGGCTACACCTTC. It yields the protein CASSYSIGGGYTF. The chain links TRBV6-5 to TRBJ1-2, with D unclear. Trimming shortened V by 0 bases and J by 7 bases, and 9 bases separated the two germline ends. Germline-derived CDR1 and CDR2 are MNHEY and SVGAGI. This CDR3 has 13 residues.

The rearrangement uses TRBV5-1 and TRBJ2-1; perhaps TRBD1 as D (5 bases). This CDR3 contains 14 residues. Germline CDR1 is SGHRS and CDR2 is YFSETQ. The V end was cut by 1 base, the J end by 2 bases, with 7 bases between. CDR3 sequence (DNA): TGCGCCAGCAGCTTGAGGGGCGCCTACAATGAGCAGTTCTTC. It translates to CASSLRGAYNEQFF.